This T cell receptor beta chain was retrieved from a study of control samples from healthy donors and cancer patients. CDR1 is LGHNT, CDR2 FRNRAP, per germline. The trim removed 6 bases at V and 5 bases at J, leaving 6 bases unmatched. This CDR3 spans 14 amino acids. TCRdb's copy holds only in-frame clones and misses some; the assay was immunoSEQ multiplex PCR. The sample consists of nearly 35,000 clones, approximately 93% of them appearing once. The chain recombines TRBV12-5 with TRBJ1-4, with TRBD1 matching 7 bases. Sequencing input: PBMCs. This clonotype originated in a man aged 35-49 years with colorectal cancer. CDR3 protein: CASGPGQSNEKLFF. The CDR3 DNA reads as TGTGCTAGTGGCCCGGGACAGTCAAATGAAAAACTGTTTTTT.